These 27 T cell receptor delta chains share one sample of origin, sequenced in a study of γδ T cells in repeated Plasmodium falciparum infection. TCRdb reprocessed the multiplex PCR reads using CATT. Of tens of thousands of delta-chain clones listed, approximately 1.5% are singletons. Gammadelta T cells were flow-sorted from PBMC into Vgamma9/Vdelta2+ and Vdelta2-negative populations for bulk analysis. The specimen was gamma-delta T cells from blood. The receptor source for this set is a pool of human donors (malaria-infected and uninfected, not separated).

This clone was picked up a small number of times. A far larger clone is just one base off, so this is likely a read error. This chain joins TRDV2 and TRDJ1, with TRDD3 identical over 11 bases. TCRdb carries no J gene annotation; the J gene was assigned here by matching the DNA with germline. The germline CDR1 and CDR2 sequences are GEAIGNYY and EKD. The CDR3 sequence is 18 residues long. V lost 2 bases, J lost 1 base, and 11 bases stayed unmatched. The CDR3 loop reads CACDKSRWGIRVTDKLIF. The CDR3 coding sequence is TGTGCCTGTGACAAGTCGAGATGGGGGATACGCGTCACCGATAAACTCATCTTT.

This clone showed up just a few times. A far larger clone is one nucleotide away, so this likely arose from a read error. The sample holds other DNA sequences that translate to the same CDR3. The rearrangement uses TRDV3 and TRDJ1, with TRDD3 matching 9 bases. The CDR3 sequence is 28 residues long. The V gene's germline CDR1 is TVYSNPD and CDR2 GDNSRS (reference sequence). Unmatched junction bases numbered 46, after V lost 2 bases and J lost 0 bases. CDR3 region: CAFGGSSPLGDTGSACLRIATYTDKLIF. The CDR3 DNA reads as TGTGCCTTTGGTGGTTCCTCCCCGCTAGGGGATACGGGGAGCGCATGTTTACGGATAGCTACGTACACCGATAAACTCATCTTT.

This clone counts as medium-sized. Different DNA sequences within this sample yield the same CDR3. This chain connects TRDV2 to TRDJ1; TRDD3 matches at 8 bases. V lost 0 bases, J lost 0 bases, and 5 bases stayed unmatched. The CDR3 totals 16 residues. Germline V lookup: CDR1 GEAIGNYY, CDR2 EKD. Written as DNA, the CDR3 is TGTGCCTGTGACACCGGCCTGGGGGACCACACCGATAAACTCATCTTT. Protein sequence: CACDTGLGDHTDKLIF.

Of note for this clone: The mismatch at residue 14 between this DNA's translation and the TCRdb protein of a much larger clone likely reflects a read error; the protein shown is translated from the DNA. The gene calls are TRAV38-2/DV8 and TRDJ1; D is perhaps TRDD2 (6 bases). TCRdb does not report a J gene; here it was assigned by matching the DNA to germline references. V shed 4 bases and J shed 5 bases, with 36 bases lying between them. From germline, CDR1 is TSESDYY and CDR2 QEAYKQQN. The CDR3 totals 21 residues. For the CDR3, the DNA is TGTGCTTATAGGGGCCCTCCTACTTCTAGGGGTAAATCGGGTGTGGAAGATAAACTCATCTTT. Residues: CAYRGPPTSRGKSGVEDKLIF.

This clone was found many times. The protein given by TCRdb reflects a much larger clone and differs at residue 9 from this DNA's translation, likely from a read error; the protein shown is the DNA's translation. The chain employs TRDV1 and TRDJ1; TRDD3 agrees at 7 bases. The CDR3 covers 25 residues. Per the germline V gene, CDR1 is TSWWSYY and CDR2 is QGS. Unmatched junction bases numbered 34, after V lost 3 bases and J lost 0 bases. The CDR3 loop is CALGDGLHRFGGPPVPFLYTDKLIF. CDR3 bases: TGTGCTCTTGGGGATGGCCTTCATAGATTTGGGGGACCCCCCGTACCATTCTTGTACACCGATAAACTCATCTTT.

This clone was found a few times. A far bigger clonotype differs at one base, so this is likely a read error. The V gene is TRDV1, the J gene TRDJ1; 12 bases align to TRDD3. TCRdb leaves out the J gene; it was filled in here by matching the DNA to germline. The V segment lost 1 base and the J segment 2 bases; nucleotides outside the gene matches: 14. The CDR3 has 20 amino acids. CDR1 is TSWWSYY, CDR2 QGS, per germline. The CDR3 is CALGERITTSGGYVTDKLIF. In DNA, the CDR3 is TGTGCTCTTGGGGAACGCATCACGACATCTGGGGGATACGTAACCGATAAACTCATCTTT.

A few counts support this clone. The amino acid sequence in TCRdb belongs to a much larger clone and departs from this DNA's translation at residue 18, likely a sequencing read error; the sequence shown is translated from the DNA. The chain is built from TRDV2 and TRDJ3; 10 positions match TRDD3. The J gene, missing from TCRdb, was assigned here through DNA to germline matching. Germline CDR1 reads GEAIGNYY; CDR2 reads EKD. This CDR3 contains 21 residues. The CDR3 loop is CACDSSCTGGLVSWDTRRMFF. The CDR3 DNA is TGTGCCTGTGACTCGTCCTGTACTGGGGGATTGGTCTCCTGGGACACCCGACGGATGTTTTTC.

This clone has only a few counts. The protein TCRdb lists belongs to a much larger clone and differs from this DNA's translation at residue 5, which points to a read error; the protein shown is made from the DNA. The V and J genes are TRDV1 and TRDJ1; possible D gene TRDD3, 5 bases. In the absence of a J gene in TCRdb, the DNA was matched to germline to assign it here. The V gene's germline CDR1 is TSWWSYY and CDR2 QGS. This CDR3 spans 20 amino acids. Trimming pared 4 bases from V and 7 bases from J, leaving 34 bases between. CDR3 protein: CALGGRHSVRGKVGRVKLIF. As DNA, the CDR3 is TGTGCTCTTGGGGGTCGGCATAGCGTCCGAGGGAAGGTGGGGAGAGTTAAACTCATCTTT.

This clone has ten or more counts. A read error is the likely source, as a far larger clone sits one nucleotide away. This sample includes further DNA sequences coding for the same CDR3. The rearrangement joins TRDV2 to TRDJ1, with a weak D call TRDD3 (5 bases). Germline loops: CDR1 GEAIGNYY, CDR2 EKD. This CDR3 has 17 residues. The DNA for the CDR3 is TGTGCCTGTGACGACCTGCCTTGGGGACGGAACACCGATAAGCTCATCTTT. Translating it yields CACDDLPWGRNTDKLIF.

There are many counts of this clone. A far larger clone is one base from this, pointing to a likely read error. This sample also contains other DNA sequences that code for the same CDR3. V gene TRDV1 combines with J gene TRDJ1; the match to TRDD3 covers 9 bases. This CDR3 spans 18 amino acids. V shed 1 base and J 0 bases; nucleotides not matched to a gene: 9. In germline, CDR1 is TSWWSYY, CDR2 QGS. The CDR3 reads CALGERTGGREYTDKLIF. The DNA of the CDR3 is TGTGCTCTTGGGGAACGGACTGGGGGACGCGAGTACACCGATAAACTCATCTTT.

This clone was found a few times. The protein TCRdb lists belongs to a much larger clone and differs from this DNA's translation at residue 9, which points to a read error; the protein shown is made from the DNA. The genes are TRDV1 and TRDJ1; D might be TRDD3 (6 bases). This CDR3 has 21 residues. V was cut by 1 base and J by 0 bases, with 27 bases left in between. Per germline, CDR1 TSWWSYY and CDR2 QGS. The CDR3: CALGEPVLAPPWGPYTDKLIF. The DNA for the CDR3 is TGTGCTCTTGGGGAACCGGTCCTAGCACCCCCCTGGGGACCTTACACCGATAAACTCATCTTT.

Worth noting for this clone: A read error likely explains why the TCRdb protein, taken from a much larger clone, differs from this DNA's translation at residue 5; the protein shown is translated from the DNA. The rearrangement uses TRDV2 and TRDJ2; 8 bases agree with TRDD3. The CDR3 contains 14 residues. Germline CDR1 reads GEAIGNYY; CDR2 reads EKD. Germline trimming cut 3 bases from V and 3 bases from J; bases unmatched to any gene: 2. The CDR3 here is CACDSWGMTAQLFF. The DNA of the CDR3 is TGTGCCTGTGACTCCTGGGGGATGACAGCACAACTCTTCTTT.

The CDR3 nucleotides read TGTGCAGCAAGCGAAAGGATTCTTCCACACTACACCGATAAACTCATCTTT. Protein sequence: CAASERILPHYTDKLIF. The rearrangement joins TRAV29/DV5 to TRDJ1, with a weak D call TRDD2 (5 bases). Assignment of the J gene here rests on matching the DNA to germline, because TCRdb gives none. V lost 0 bases and J 0 bases, leaving 18 bases between the germline ends. Germline CDR1 is NSMFDY and CDR2 is ISSIKDK. The CDR3 length is 17 residues.

This clone was found a few times. A read error is the likely source, as a far larger clone sits one nucleotide away. The chain joins TRDV3 to TRDJ1, with 7 bases matching TRDD2. TCRdb carries no J gene annotation; the J gene was assigned here by matching the DNA with germline. CDR1 TVYSNPD and CDR2 GDNSRS come from the germline V gene (reference sequence). The CDR3 totals 14 residues. As DNA, the CDR3 is TGCGCCTCCATTTTCCTACGTCCAGCCGATAAACTCATCTTT. Its protein product is CASIFLRPADKLIF.

In its sample, this clone was seen many times. This probably arose from a read error, given a far larger clone one base away. The sample contains more than one DNA sequence encoding this CDR3. The chain combines TRDV2 with TRDJ1; possibly TRDD3 for D (6 bases). The CDR3 consists of 20 residues. Germline CDR1 reads GEAIGNYY; CDR2 reads EKD. V was cut by 3 bases and J by 0 bases, with 28 bases left in between. The CDR3 sequence: CACDHPQSWGSSAYTDKLIF. The CDR3, as DNA: TGTGCCTGTGACCATCCTCAGTCCTGGGGATCATCTGCGTACACCGATAAACTCATCTTT.

This clone was counted a few times. The mismatch at residue 12 between this DNA's translation and the TCRdb protein of a much larger clone likely reflects a read error; the protein shown is translated from the DNA. This CDR3 reads CALGPSRLRYLWGTTDKLIF. CDR3 in DNA: TGTGCTCTTGGGCCGTCTAGGCTCCGGTACCTGTGGGGGACGACCGATAAACTCATCTTT. This sequence joins TRDV1 and TRDJ1; 7 bases are shared with TRDD3. The CDR3 is 20 amino acids. Germline CDR1 is TSWWSYY and CDR2 is QGS. V shed 5 bases and J 2 bases; nucleotides not matched to a gene: 23.

As for this clone: It is likely a read error: a sequence one base away is far more abundant. Additional DNA sequences in this sample encode the identical CDR3. This sequence joins TRDV1 and TRDJ3; 11 bases are shared with TRDD3. The J gene, left out of TCRdb, was set here by checking the DNA against germline. CDR1 is TSWWSYY and CDR2 is QGS in the germline V gene. CDR3 length: 21 residues. With V trimmed by 3 bases and J by 4 bases, 14 bases remained unmatched. In nucleotides, the CDR3 is TGTGCTCTTGGGGAGCTACCTACAGGGTGGGGGATACGATGGGACACCCGACAGATGTTTTTC. Protein sequence: CALGELPTGWGIRWDTRQMFF.

This clone showed up many times. This likely traces to a read error, being one base from a far larger clone. At the DNA level, this CDR3 is encoded by other sequences in the same sample as well. V usage is TRDV1 and J usage is TRDJ1, with TRDD2 matching over 8 bases. In germline, CDR1 is TSWWSYY, CDR2 QGS. This CDR3 is built from 17 residues. This chain's CDR3 is CALGETSYLPQEGGLIF. As DNA, the CDR3 is TGTGCTCTTGGGGAGACTTCCTACCTCCCGCAAGAAGGTGGACTCATCTTC.

This clone was counted at least ten times. This probably arose from a read error, given a far larger clone one base away. Other DNA sequences in the sample encode the same CDR3. This rearrangement joins TRDV1 to TRDJ1; 8 bases are shared with TRDD3. Germline loops: CDR1 TSWWSYY, CDR2 QGS. V trimming: 6 bases; J trimming: 1 base; junction bases outside the gene matches: 28. The CDR3 loop spans 22 amino acids. In DNA form, the CDR3 reads TGTGCTCTTGGTGTAAACCCGCCTTCCGATGACCAATGTGGGATACGCACCGATAAACTCATCTTT. Its protein product is CALGVNPPSDDQCGIRTDKLIF.

Turning to this clone: The protein given by TCRdb reflects a much larger clone and differs at residue 18 from this DNA's translation, likely from a read error; the protein shown is the DNA's translation. The chain uses TRDV1 and TRDJ1, with 7 nucleotides matching TRDD2. Germline V gene sequence: CDR1 TSWWSYY, CDR2 QGS. This CDR3 region has 21 residues. CDR3 in DNA: TGTGCTCTTGGGGCCCCCTTCCTGACCGGGTCTGAGAGACGTTGCACCGATGAACTCATCTTT. It encodes CALGAPFLTGSERRCTDELIF.

This clone occurred a few times. This likely stems from a read error, as it lies one base from a far larger clone. This sample also contains other DNA sequences that code for the same CDR3. The V gene is TRDV1, the J gene TRDJ4; 11 bases map to TRDD3. CDR1 and CDR2 (germline): TSWWSYY, QGS. The CDR3 has 21 amino acids. The CDR3 here is CALGNKAFLRDWGIFSRPLIF. The CDR3 DNA is TGTGCTCTTGGGAACAAGGCCTTCCTACGAGACTGGGGGATATTCTCCAGGCCCCTGATCTTT.

This clone was seen only a few times. For this DNA, TCRdb reports the protein of a much larger clone, which diverges at residue 19, most likely from a read error; the protein presented here is translated directly from the DNA. The genes are TRAV38-2/DV8 and TRDJ1; 10 bases match TRDD3. The J gene comes from matching the DNA to germline here; TCRdb lacks it. V was clipped by 5 bases and J by 3 bases; unmatched bases: 34. CDR3 size: 24 residues. Per the germline V gene, CDR1 is TSESDYY and CDR2 is QEAYKQQN. The CDR3 sequence: CAYRSPEVPMHWGIEGEDADKLIF. In DNA, the CDR3 is TGTGCTTATAGAAGCCCGGAGGTTCCTATGCACTGGGGGATTGAGGGTGAGGACGCCGATAAACTCATCTTT.

This clone occurred a few times. A far bigger clonotype differs at one base, so this is likely a read error. The sample has other DNA sequences that encode this CDR3 too. The V gene corresponds to TRDV3; no J gene was called; TRDD3 reflects the table's D call only, with no check against the DNA. The CDR3 has 19 residues. Per the germline V gene, CDR1 is TVYSNPD and CDR2 is GDNSRS (reference sequence). The CDR3 here is CAFSVYHFLRGWETDKLIF. In nucleotides, the CDR3 is TGTGCCTTTTCCGTCTACCATTTCCTACGCGGCTGGGAAACCGATAAACTCATCTTC.

This clone was picked up a small number of times. The protein that TCRdb holds for this DNA derives from a much larger clone and differs from the translated DNA at residue 4, which likely indicates a read error; the protein shown here is translated from the DNA. Here the V gene is TRDV1, but the J gene went uncalled; the table assigns TRDD3, which was not confirmed against the DNA. This CDR3 has 23 residues. Germline lookup yields CDR1 TSWWSYY and CDR2 QGS. The CDR3 DNA sequence: TGTGCTCTTGAGGAAAGAGGACCTACAGGACCCTGGGGGATACGCGGGTACACCGATAAGCTCATCTTT. Translation gives CALEERGPTGPWGIRGYTDKLIF.

Concerning this clone itself: TCRdb attributes to this sequence the protein of a much larger clone, which differs from the DNA translation at residue 7; a read error is likely, and the protein displayed is translated from the DNA. The chain employs TRDV1 and TRDJ1, with a tentative D call TRDD3 (6 bases). TCRdb gives no J gene; it was assigned here by matching the DNA to germline. Germline CDR1 and CDR2: TSWWSYY and QGS. This CDR3 spans 21 amino acids. V was cut by 2 bases and J by 0 bases, with 28 bases left in between. The CDR3 sequence is CALGEKLRFRSYWAYTDKLIF. The CDR3 bases are TGTGCTCTTGGGGAAAAGCTCCGATTCCGAAGTTACTGGGCGTACACCGATAAACTCATCTTT.

This clone was seen at least ten times. Translating this DNA gives a protein that differs at residue 13 from the TCRdb one, which belongs to a much larger clone; a read error is likely, and the protein shown is this translation. J is TRDJ1 and V is TRDV1, with a tentative D call TRDD2 (5 bases). No J segment appears in TCRdb, so it was assigned here by matching the sequence to germline. V lost 2 bases, J lost 3 bases, and 22 bases lay in between. Per the germline V gene, CDR1 is TSWWSYY and CDR2 is QGS. The CDR3 consists of 18 residues. CDR3 loop: CALGEYFPTEPRADKLIF. CDR3 nucleotide sequence: TGTGCTCTTGGGGAATATTTCCCTACGGAGCCCCGCGCCGATAAACTCATCTTT.

This clone has at least ten counts. TCRdb assigns this DNA the protein of a much larger clone, which departs from its translation at residue 8; this likely reflects a read error, and the protein shown comes from translating the DNA. The chain recombines TRDV2 with TRDJ2, with D possibly being TRDD3 (6 bases). V lost 0 bases and J lost 3, with 10 bases in between. This CDR3 is 15 amino acids long. Germline V gene data show CDR1 as GEAIGNYY and CDR2 as EKD. The CDR3 DNA follows: TGTGCCTGTGACACCGGGGATGCGGTGACAGCACAACTCTTCTTT. The encoded protein is CACDTGDAVTAQLFF.